The following is a T cell receptor (delta chain) sequence with its context. In the same sample, other DNA sequences code for this CDR3. Trimming removed 1 base from V and 2 bases from J; junction bases left unmatched: 11. The CDR3 consists of 18 residues. The germline V gene encodes CDR1 GEAIGNYY and CDR2 EKD. This specimen comes from a study of gamma-delta T cells after stem cell transplantation. TCRdb re-called clones from the RT-PCR reads using CATT. The table has around 2,500 delta-chain clones, 44% seen once; the top ten hold just over 20%. The sequenced material came from gamma-delta T cells. This TCR was recovered from a human donor. It is not recorded whose cells these are; they may come from a transplant donor. This chain uses TRDV2 with TRDJ1; TRDD3 matches at 11 bases. CDR3 region: CACDTVAGGYRVTDKLIF. As DNA, the CDR3 is TGTGCCTGTGACACAGTAGCTGGGGGATACCGGGTTACCGATAAACTCATCTTT.